This T cell receptor beta chain is from a study of shared clonotypes between healthy human individuals. The CDR3 covers 10 residues. Germline lookup yields CDR1 MRHNA and CDR2 SNTAGT. The V end was cut by 4 bases, the J end by 6 bases, with 2 bases between. Sequencing was performed with immunoSEQ multiplex PCR; in TCRdb, only in-frame clones are kept and a portion is missing. Here the sample spans around 370,000 clones, 90% to 97% being singletons. The chain has TRBV6-4 and TRBJ2-3; D gene ambiguous. This sequence was found in a man aged 30 to 45 in good health. Sequencing was done on a sample of memory CD8+ T cells sorted from blood. The subset is: CD45RO+ cells pooled with CCR7-negative TemRA cells. CDR3: CASSGDTQYF. Written as DNA, the CDR3 is TGTGCCAGCAGTGGGGATACGCAGTATTTT.